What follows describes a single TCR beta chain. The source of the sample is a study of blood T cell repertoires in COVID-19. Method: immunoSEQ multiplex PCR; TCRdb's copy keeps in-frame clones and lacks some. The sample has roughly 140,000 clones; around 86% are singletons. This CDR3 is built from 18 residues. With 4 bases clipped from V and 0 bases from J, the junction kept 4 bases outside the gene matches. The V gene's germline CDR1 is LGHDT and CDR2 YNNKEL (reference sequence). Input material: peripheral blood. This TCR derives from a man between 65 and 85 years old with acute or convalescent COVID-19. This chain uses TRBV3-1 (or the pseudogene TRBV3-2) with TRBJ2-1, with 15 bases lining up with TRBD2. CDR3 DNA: TGTGCCAGCAGCCTCGGACTAGCGGGAGGGAGCTCCTACAATGAGCAGTTCTTC. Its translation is CASSLGLAGGSSYNEQFF.